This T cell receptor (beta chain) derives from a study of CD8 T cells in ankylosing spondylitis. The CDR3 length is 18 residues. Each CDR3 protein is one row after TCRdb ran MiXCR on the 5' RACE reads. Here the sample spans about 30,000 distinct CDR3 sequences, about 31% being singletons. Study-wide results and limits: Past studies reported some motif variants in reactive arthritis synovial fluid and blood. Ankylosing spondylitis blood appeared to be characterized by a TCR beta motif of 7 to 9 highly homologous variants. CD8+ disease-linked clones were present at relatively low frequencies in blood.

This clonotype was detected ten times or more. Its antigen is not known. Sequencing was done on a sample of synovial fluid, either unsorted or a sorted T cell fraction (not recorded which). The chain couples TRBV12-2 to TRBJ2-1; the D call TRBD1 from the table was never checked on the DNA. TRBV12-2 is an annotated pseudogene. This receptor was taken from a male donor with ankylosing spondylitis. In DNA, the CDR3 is TGTGCAAGTCGCTCCCCCCACGGAGACAGATTTTCCTACAATGAGCAGTTCTTC. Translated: CASRSPHGDRFSYNEQFF.